This T cell receptor beta chain was identified during a study of T-cell memory formation after mild COVID-19. At the level of the study: Across donors, TCR clusters were largely donor specific.

UMIs and sample barcodes were carried by the TCR alpha and TCR beta cDNA libraries that 5'RACE produced using constant-segment primers. TCRdb passed the 5' RACE reads through MiXCR, listing each CDR3 protein once. The data contain 470,000 or so distinct CDR3 sequences, around 27% of them seen just once; the ten biggest clones take up 12%. Whole-study results and caveats: Shrinking CD4+ clones were chiefly CM and EM; CD8+ ones were chiefly EMRA. Memory cells collected pre-infection included some clones that later responded, suggesting cross-reactive memory joined.

The V gene lost 4 bases and the J gene lost 6 bases, with 9 bases spanning the gap. Germline V CDR1 and CDR2: MGHDK, SYGVNS. CDR3 length: 13 residues. Concerning this clonotype: Its antigen is unknown.

The V gene is TRBV25-1, the J gene TRBJ2-2; D gene uncertain. The specimen sequenced was PBMCs or a T cell subset sorted from them (not recorded which). This TCR derives from an adult woman who had mild COVID-19 (a few samples of this study predate the infection). Cell type and time point are not known. The CDR3 loop reads CASSVQTAGELFF. CDR3 bases: TGTGCCAGCAGTGTACAGACCGCCGGGGAGCTGTTTTTT.